Sequencing of this T cell receptor beta chain was carried out in a study of blood T cell repertoires in COVID-19. Study-wide context: COVID-19 samples collected from the United States, Italy and Spain covered acute and convalescent phases.

Those enrolled, adults aged roughly 18 to 95 years, came from about two dozen US areas. Sequenced by immunoSEQ multiplex PCR; TCRdb stores in-frame clones only, minus some. This table holds roughly 220,000 clones, about four fifths found once. Trimming shortened V by 6 bases and J by 3 bases, and 14 bases separated the two germline ends. The V gene's germline CDR1 is SNHLY and CDR2 FYNNEI. The CDR3 has 14 residues. The source is a woman in her 40s with acute COVID-19. V and J are TRBV2 and TRBJ1-2; tentatively, D is TRBD1 (6 bases). Sequenced input: PBMCs or T cells enriched from blood (not recorded which). The CDR3 region has the DNA TGTGCCAGCAGCTTCGAGTCAGGGGACTATGGCTACACCTTC. It yields the protein CASSFESGDYGYTF.